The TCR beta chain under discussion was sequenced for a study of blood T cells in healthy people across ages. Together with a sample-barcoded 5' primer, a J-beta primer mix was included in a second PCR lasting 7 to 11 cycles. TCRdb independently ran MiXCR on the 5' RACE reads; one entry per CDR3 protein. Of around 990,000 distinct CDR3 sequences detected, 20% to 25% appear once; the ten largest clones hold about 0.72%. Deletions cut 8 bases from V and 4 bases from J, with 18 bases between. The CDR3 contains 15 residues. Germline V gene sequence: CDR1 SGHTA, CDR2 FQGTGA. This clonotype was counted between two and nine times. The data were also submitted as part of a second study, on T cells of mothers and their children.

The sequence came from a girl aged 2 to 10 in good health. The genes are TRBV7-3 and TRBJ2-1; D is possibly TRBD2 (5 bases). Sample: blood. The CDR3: CASQPEGRPYNEQFF. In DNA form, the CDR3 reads TGTGCCAGCCAACCCGAGGGTCGACCTTACAATGAGCAGTTCTTC.